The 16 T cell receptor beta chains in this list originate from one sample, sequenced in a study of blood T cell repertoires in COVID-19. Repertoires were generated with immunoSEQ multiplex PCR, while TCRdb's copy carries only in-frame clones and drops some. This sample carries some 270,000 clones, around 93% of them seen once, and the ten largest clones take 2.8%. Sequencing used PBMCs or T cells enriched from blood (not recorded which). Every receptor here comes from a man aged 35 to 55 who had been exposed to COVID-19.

CDR3 amino acids: CATSDLVSGRLNYNEQFF. DNA of the CDR3: TGTGCCACCAGTGATTTGGTTAGCGGGAGGTTGAATTACAATGAGCAGTTCTTC. The gene calls are TRBV24-1 and TRBJ2-1, with 10 bases that match TRBD2. The V gene end was trimmed by 0 bases and the J gene end by 4 bases; junction bases not matched to a gene: 8. CDR3 size: 18 residues. Looked up from germline, CDR1 is KGHDR and CDR2 is SFDVKD.

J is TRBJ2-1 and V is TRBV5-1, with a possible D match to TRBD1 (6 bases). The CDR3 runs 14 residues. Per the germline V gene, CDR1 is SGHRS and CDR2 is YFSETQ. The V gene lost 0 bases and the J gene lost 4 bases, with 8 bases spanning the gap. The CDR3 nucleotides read TGCGCCAGCAGCTTGGGACAGGAGTACAATGAGCAGTTCTTC. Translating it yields CASSLGQEYNEQFF.

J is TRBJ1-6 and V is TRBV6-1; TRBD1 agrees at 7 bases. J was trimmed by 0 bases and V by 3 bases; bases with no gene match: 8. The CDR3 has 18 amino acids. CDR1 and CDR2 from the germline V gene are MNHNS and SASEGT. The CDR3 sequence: CASSESATGSSYNSPLHF. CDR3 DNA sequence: TGTGCCAGCAGTGAGAGTGCGACAGGGAGCTCCTATAATTCACCCCTCCACTTT.

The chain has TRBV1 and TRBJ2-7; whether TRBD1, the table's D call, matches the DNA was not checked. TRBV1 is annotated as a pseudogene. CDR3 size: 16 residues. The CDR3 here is CTSSHVSDSSTYEQYF. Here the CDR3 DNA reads TGCACCAGCAGCCACGTATCGGACAGCTCCACCTACGAGCAGTACTTC.

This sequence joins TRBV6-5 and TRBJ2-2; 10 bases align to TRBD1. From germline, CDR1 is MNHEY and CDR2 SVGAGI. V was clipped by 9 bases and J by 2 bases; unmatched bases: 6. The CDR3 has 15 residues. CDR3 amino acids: CASMTGGRNTGELFF. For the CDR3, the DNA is TGTGCCAGTATGACAGGGGGCCGAAACACCGGGGAGCTGTTTTTT.

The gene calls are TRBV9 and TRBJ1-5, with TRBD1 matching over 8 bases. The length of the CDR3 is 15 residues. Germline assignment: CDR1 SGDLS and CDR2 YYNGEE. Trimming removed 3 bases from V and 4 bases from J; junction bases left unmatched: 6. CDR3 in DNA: TGTGCCAGCAGCGGTCCGGGGACAGGTAATCAGCCCCAGCATTTT. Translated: CASSGPGTGNQPQHF.

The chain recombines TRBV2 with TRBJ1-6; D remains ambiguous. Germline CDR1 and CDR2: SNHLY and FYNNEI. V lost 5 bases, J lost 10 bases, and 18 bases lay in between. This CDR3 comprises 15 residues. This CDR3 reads CASSKEGGLGSPLHF. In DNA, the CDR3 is TGTGCCAGCAGTAAGGAGGGAGGCTTAGGATCACCCCTCCACTTT.

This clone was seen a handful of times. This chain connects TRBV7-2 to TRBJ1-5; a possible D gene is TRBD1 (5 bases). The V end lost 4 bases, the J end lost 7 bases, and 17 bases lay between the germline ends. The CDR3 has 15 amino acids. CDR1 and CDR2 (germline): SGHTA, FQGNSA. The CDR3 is CASSSTLTGTQPQHF. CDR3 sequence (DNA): TGTGCCAGCAGCTCGACGCTTACAGGTACGCAGCCCCAGCATTTT.

This CDR3 is CASSPGYGYTF. For the CDR3, the DNA is TGTGCCAGCAGCCCGGGATATGGCTACACCTTC. V usage is TRBV12-3 or TRBV12-4 and J usage is TRBJ1-2; D gene uncertain. CDR3 length: 11 residues. Trimming removed 6 bases from V and 5 bases from J, with 7 bases in between.

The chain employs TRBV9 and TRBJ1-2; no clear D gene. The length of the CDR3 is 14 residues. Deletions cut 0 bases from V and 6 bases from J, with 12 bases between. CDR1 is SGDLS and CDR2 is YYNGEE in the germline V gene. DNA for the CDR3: TGTGCCAGCAGCGTAGGGAAGGACGGGAATGGCTACACCTTC. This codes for CASSVGKDGNGYTF.

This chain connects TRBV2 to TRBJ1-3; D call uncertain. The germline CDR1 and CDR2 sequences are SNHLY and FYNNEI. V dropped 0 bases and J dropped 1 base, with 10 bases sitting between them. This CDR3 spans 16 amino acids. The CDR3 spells CASSEAWTGSGNTIYF. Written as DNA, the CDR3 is TGTGCCAGCAGTGAAGCGTGGACGGGATCTGGAAACACCATATATTTT.

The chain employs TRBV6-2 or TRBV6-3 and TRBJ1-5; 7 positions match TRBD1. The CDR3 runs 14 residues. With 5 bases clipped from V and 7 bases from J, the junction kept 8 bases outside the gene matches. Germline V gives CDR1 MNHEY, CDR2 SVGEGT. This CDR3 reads CASSQGQFRQPQHF. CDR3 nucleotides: TGTGCCAGCAGTCAGGGACAGTTTCGGCAGCCCCAGCATTTT.

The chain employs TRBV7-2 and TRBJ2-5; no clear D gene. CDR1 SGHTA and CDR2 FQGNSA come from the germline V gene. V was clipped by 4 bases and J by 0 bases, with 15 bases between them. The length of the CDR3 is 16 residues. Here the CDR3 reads CASSSHLTEYQETQYF. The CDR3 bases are TGTGCCAGCAGCTCCCATTTAACTGAGTACCAAGAGACCCAGTACTTC.

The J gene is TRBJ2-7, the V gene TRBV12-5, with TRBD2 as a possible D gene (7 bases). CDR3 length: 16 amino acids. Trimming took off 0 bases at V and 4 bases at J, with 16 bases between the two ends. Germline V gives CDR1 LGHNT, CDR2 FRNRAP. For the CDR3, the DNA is TGTGCTAGTGGTTTGGTACTGGGGGGGCCGGCATACGAGCAGTACTTC. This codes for CASGLVLGGPAYEQYF. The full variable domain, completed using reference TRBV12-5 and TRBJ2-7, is DARVTQTPRHKVTEMGQEVTMRCQPILGHNTVFWYRQTMMQGLELLAYFRNRAPLDDSGMPKDRFSAEMPDATLATLKIQPSEPRDSAVYFCASGLVLGGPAYEQYFGPGTRLTVT.

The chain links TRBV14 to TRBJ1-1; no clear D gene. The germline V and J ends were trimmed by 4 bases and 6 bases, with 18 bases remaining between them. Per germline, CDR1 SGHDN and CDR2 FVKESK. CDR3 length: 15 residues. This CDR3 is CASSPYGRDRAEAFF. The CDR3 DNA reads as TGTGCCAGCAGCCCCTACGGGAGGGATCGCGCTGAAGCTTTCTTT.

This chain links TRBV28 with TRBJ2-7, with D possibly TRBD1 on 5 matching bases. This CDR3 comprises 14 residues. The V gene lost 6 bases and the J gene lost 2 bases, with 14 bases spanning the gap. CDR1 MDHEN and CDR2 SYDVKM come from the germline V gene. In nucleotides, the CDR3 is TGTGCCAGCAGAAATCAGGGTAGCACCTACGAGCAGTACTTC. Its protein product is CASRNQGSTYEQYF.